The clone carrying this TCR beta chain was picked up a small number of times. The germline V and J ends were trimmed by 5 bases and 7 bases, with 24 bases remaining between them. Per germline, CDR1 LNHNV and CDR2 YYDKDF (reference sequence). The CDR3 totals 17 residues. TCRdb passed the 5' RACE reads through MiXCR, listing each CDR3 protein once. The data contain 250,000 to 350,000 distinct CDR3 sequences, less than 25% of them singletons. These data belong to a study of CD8 T cells in ankylosing spondylitis. Material: blood, either unsorted or a sorted T cell fraction (not recorded which). The TCR was taken from a female donor with ankylosing spondylitis or in good health (not recorded which). This chain uses TRBV15 with TRBJ2-1; D is perhaps TRBD1 or TRBD2 (5 bases each). CDR3 in amino acids: CATSPRRSGRGRNEQFF. The CDR3 bases are TGTGCCACCAGCCCCCGGAGAAGCGGTAGGGGTCGGAATGAGCAGTTCTTC.